This is a list of T cell receptor beta chains from one sample in a study of blood T cell repertoires in COVID-19. Profiling relied on immunoSEQ multiplex PCR, and the TCRdb table lists in-frame clones only, not all of them. The sample records around 150,000 clones, 75% to 85% being singletons. Sample: peripheral blood. Source of these receptors: a woman older than 75 with active or convalescent COVID-19. CDR3s include the opening cysteine and the closing phenylalanine or tryptophan. Each record gives: D gene, V gene, clone size, J gene, CDR3 length, CDR3 protein, CDR3 DNA. The D gene is left open where the match is weak. Only some rows state a clone size, as once, few, many or a class for expanded clones.

>-|TRBV14|-|TRBJ2-1|15
CASSQELSSYNEQFF
TGTGCCAGCAGCCAAGAACTGAGCTCCTACAATGAGCAGTTCTTC
>-|TRBV5-6|few|TRBJ1-2|16
CASSQVSRGASYGYTF
TGTGCCAGCAGTCAAGTAAGCAGGGGAGCGAGCTATGGCTACACCTTC
>-|TRBV6-6|-|TRBJ1-5|14
CASSFPGLYQPQHF
TGTGCCAGCAGTTTCCCGGGACTTTATCAGCCCCAGCATTTT
>TRBD1|TRBV29-1|-|TRBJ1-2|13
CSARTGTGDGYTF
TGCAGCGCCCGGACCGGGACAGGGGACGGCTACACCTTC
>TRBD1|TRBV28|few|TRBJ1-4|16
CASSEPGQELNEKLFF
TGTGCCAGCAGTGAACCGGGACAGGAACTTAATGAAAAACTGTTTTTT
>-|TRBV7-6|few|TRBJ2-2|14
CASSLASGSGELFF
TGTGCCAGCAGCTTAGCGTCAGGGTCCGGGGAGCTGTTTTTT
>-|TRBV5-1|-|TRBJ2-7|13
CASSLHRTYEQYF
TGCGCCAGCAGCTTGCACAGAACCTACGAGCAGTACTTC
>TRBD2|TRBV18|-|TRBJ2-7|14
CASSPLGGVYEQYF
TGTGCCAGCTCACCTCTCGGGGGGGTCTACGAGCAGTACTTC
>TRBD1|TRBV6-4|-|TRBJ1-3|22
CASSDKTTAGQASIWTGNTIYF
TGTGCCAGCAGTGACAAAACGACCGCGGGACAGGCCTCCATTTGGACTGGAAACACCATATATTTT
>-|TRBV6-1|-|TRBJ1-3|18
CASSELVGRSNSGNTIYF
TGTGCCAGCAGTGAATTGGTTGGGAGGTCGAACTCTGGAAACACCATATATTTT
>-|TRBV30|-|TRBJ1-4|12
CAWTRVNEKLFF
TGTGCCTGGACGAGGGTAAATGAAAAACTGTTTTTT
>-|TRBV3-1/TRBV3-2|-|TRBJ2-2|13
CASSQRGEGELFF
TGTGCCAGCAGCCAACGGGGAGAAGGGGAGCTGTTTTTT
>TRBD2|TRBV7-9|-|TRBJ2-3|13
CASRRGGTDTQYF
TGTGCCAGCAGGCGGGGGGGGACAGATACGCAGTATTTT
>-|TRBV2|-|TRBJ1-1|13
CASSTKRYTEAFF
TGTGCCAGCAGTACAAAGAGGTACACTGAAGCTTTCTTT
>-|TRBV4-1|-|TRBJ2-5|14
CASSQDLQGLSQYF
TGCGCCAGCAGCCAAGATCTCCAGGGTTTGTCCCAGTACTTC
>TRBD2|TRBV7-2|once|TRBJ2-1|15
CASRLAGGSYNEQFF
TGTGCCAGCAGACTAGCGGGGGGCTCCTACAATGAGCAGTTCTTC
>TRBD2|TRBV5-1|-|TRBJ2-7|14
CASSPEGLSDEQYF
TGCGCCAGCAGCCCGGAGGGACTATCGGACGAGCAGTACTTC
>TRBD1|TRBV4-3|few|TRBJ1-5|17
CASSQESEAGGKQPQHF
TGCGCCAGCAGCCAAGAGTCCGAGGCAGGGGGAAAACAGCCCCAGCATTTT
>-|TRBV28|once|TRBJ1-6|16
CASSPGGASYNSPLHF
TGTGCCAGCAGTCCCGGTGGGGCGTCCTATAATTCACCCCTCCACTTT
>-|TRBV3-1/TRBV3-2|once|TRBJ2-3|15
CASSQDRRGADTQYF
TGTGCCAGCAGCCAAGATAGGCGGGGAGCAGATACGCAGTATTTT
>-|TRBV5-4|-|TRBJ1-4|16
CASSLGSGQTNEKLFF
TGTGCCAGCAGCTTGGGGTCCGGACAGACTAATGAAAAACTGTTTTTT
>-|TRBV2|-|TRBJ1-5|14
CASSEQSSNQPQHF
TGTGCCAGCAGTGAACAATCTAGCAATCAGCCCCAGCATTTT
>TRBD2|TRBV10-1|-|TRBJ2-7|20
CASSGPGTSGGTWGWYEQYF
TGCGCCAGCAGTGGACCCGGGACTAGCGGGGGGACGTGGGGGTGGTACGAGCAGTACTTC
>TRBD2|TRBV15|few|TRBJ2-3|18
CATSRSKAGTSGTDTQYF
TGTGCCACCAGCAGATCAAAAGCCGGGACTAGCGGCACAGATACGCAGTATTTT
>TRBD1|TRBV18|-|TRBJ1-2|14
CASSPGTGNYGYTF
TGTGCCAGCTCACCAGGGACAGGGAACTATGGCTACACCTTC
>-|TRBV30|few|TRBJ1-1|13
CAWSRQMNTEAFF
TGTGCCTGGTCTAGACAGATGAACACTGAAGCTTTCTTT
>-|TRBV14|-|TRBJ2-1|13
CASSQDRRALPFF
TGTGCCAGCAGCCAAGACCGGAGGGCATTGCCGTTCTTC
>TRBD2|TRBV7-8|-|TRBJ2-1|15
CASSLDWGGRGEQFF
TGTGCCAGCAGCTTAGATTGGGGGGGACGAGGTGAGCAGTTCTTC
>TRBD2|TRBV4-2|-|TRBJ2-1|15
CASSPLRGGYNEQFF
TGTGCCAGCAGCCCTCTACGGGGGGGTTACAATGAGCAGTTCTTC
>TRBD1|TRBV2|-|TRBJ2-6|13
CASNPGQRSYLTF
TGTGCCAGCAATCCGGGACAGAGGTCCTACCTGACTTTC
>TRBD1|TRBV27|-|TRBJ1-2|15
CASSLTGTGIYGYTF
TGTGCCAGCAGTCTTACCGGGACAGGGATCTATGGCTACACCTTC
>-|TRBV18|-|TRBJ1-3|14
CASSQDSSGNTIYF
TGTGCCAGCTCACAGGACAGCTCTGGAAACACCATATATTTT
>TRBD1|TRBV6-2/TRBV6-3|few|TRBJ1-5|18
CASSYFGQGAPGNQPQHF
TGTGCCAGCAGTTACTTCGGACAGGGGGCGCCGGGCAATCAGCCCCAGCATTTT